What follows is one T cell receptor (beta chain) and its context. The record originates from a study of early stage breast cancer tumors. Using immunoSEQ multiplex PCR, the repertoire was profiled, and TCRdb retains in-frame clones only, with some absent. The data hold 9,500 to 10,000 clones, with 64% observed a single time. Tumor samples used roughly 20-50 mg of diced tissue. Germline CDR1 is SGHRS and CDR2 is YFSETQ. Trimming cost V 0 bases and J 4 bases, with 11 bases left between them. This CDR3 has 15 residues. The TCR was taken from a person aged 55 to 69 with breast cancer. Input material: breast tumor tissue. The chain joins TRBV5-1 to TRBJ1-3, with TRBD1 as a possible D gene (5 bases). CDR3 loop: CASSLEGTGGNTIYF. CDR3 nucleotide sequence: TGCGCCAGCAGCTTGGAGGGGACGGGAGGAAACACCATATATTTT.